The 8 T cell receptor beta chains reported below all come from one sample, sequenced in a study of T cells in Graves' hyperthyroidism and ophthalmopathy. Authors of the study amplified TCR beta CDR3 regions from RNA transcripts. When the TCR CDR3 underwent first-round RT-PCR, the HTBI primer set was used. One entry per CDR3 protein, called by TCRdb with MiXCR from the multiplex PCR reads. The data contain about 380,000 distinct CDR3 sequences, 15% to 20% of them singletons. Sequencing was carried out using blood. These receptor sequences come from a man aged 18 to 30 with Graves' ophthalmopathy.

In this sample, this clonotype turned up many times. This chain connects TRBV11-2 to TRBJ1-2, with TRBD1 matching over 12 bases. This CDR3 has 15 residues. Germline-derived CDR1 and CDR2 are SGHAT and FQNNGV. V shed 5 bases, J shed 6 bases, and the junction held 7 bases outside the gene matches. Here the CDR3 reads CASSPRGQGANGYTF. Written as DNA, the CDR3 is TGTGCCAGCAGCCCCCGGGGACAGGGGGCGAATGGCTACACCTTC.

With regard to this clonotype: This may arise from a read error, as a much more abundant clone is one base away. The rearrangement links TRBV12-3 or TRBV12-4 to TRBJ1-5; D is uncertain. The CDR3 sequence is 15 residues long. The CDR3 protein is CAGSFSGKGNQPQHF. CDR3 sequence (DNA): TGTGCCGGCAGTTTCTCAGGCAAGGGCAATCAGCCCCAGCATTTT.

This clonotype was counted ten times or more. The chain employs TRBV2 and TRBJ1-2, with D possibly TRBD1 on 5 matching bases. Trimming shortened V by 5 bases and J by 4 bases, and 14 bases separated the two germline ends. Germline CDR1 SNHLY, CDR2 FYNNEI. This CDR3 comprises 14 residues. Written as DNA, the CDR3 is TGTGCCAGCAGTTCCGGGACCTGGGGCTATGGCTACACCTTC. This gives the protein CASSSGTWGYGYTF.

In this sample, this clonotype turned up a few times. The chain carries TRBV24-1 and TRBJ2-2, with a possible D match to TRBD1 (6 bases). This CDR3 has 13 amino acids. CDR1 is KGHDR, CDR2 SFDVKD, per germline. V was trimmed by 9 bases and J by 0 bases, leaving 7 bases between them. The CDR3 protein is CATRTANTGELFF. DNA for the CDR3: TGTGCCACCCGGACAGCGAACACCGGGGAGCTGTTTTTT.

This rearrangement joins TRBV7-9 to TRBJ1-5; D is ambiguous. This CDR3 region has 16 residues. Germline V gene lookup returns CDR1 SEHNR and CDR2 FQNEAQ (reference sequence). V was clipped by 1 base and J by 0 bases, with 10 bases between them. The CDR3 spells CASSLGAATSNQPQHF. CDR3 coding DNA: TGTGCCAGCAGCTTAGGGGCGGCTACTAGCAATCAGCCCCAGCATTTT. Full variable domain (rest looked up from reference TRBV7-9 and TRBJ1-5): DTGVSQNPRHKITKRGQNVTFRCDPISEHNRLYWYRQTLGQGPEFLTYFQNEAQLEKSRLLSDRFSAERPKGSFSTLEIQRTEQGDSAMYLCASSLGAATSNQPQHFGDGTRLSIL.

Remarks on this clonotype: A much larger clone is a single base away; this may be a read error. The genes are TRBV3-1 and TRBJ1-6, with TRBD1 as a possible D gene (5 bases). CDR1 and CDR2 from the germline V gene are LGHDT and YNNKEL (reference sequence). The CDR3 runs to 16 residues. With 1 base removed from V and 11 bases from J, the gap between germline ends came to 18 bases. The CDR3 DNA is TGTGCCAGCAGCCAAGCGCCAGGGCCGTCGAATCCACCCCTCCACTTT. Encoded protein: CASSQAPGPSNPPLHF.

This clonotype has only a few counts. V and J are TRBV9 and TRBJ2-1, with D perhaps being TRBD1 or TRBD2 (6 bases each). This CDR3 has 15 amino acids. The V end was cut by 4 bases, the J end by 11 bases, with 22 bases between. Germline V gene data show CDR1 as SGDLS and CDR2 as YYNGEE. In DNA form, the CDR3 reads TGTGCCAGCAGCCCGAGAGGGGGGCGTGGGACCCAGCAGTTCTTC. Translated, it gives CASSPRGGRGTQQFF.

This clonotype showed up just a few times. The V gene is TRBV24-1, the J gene TRBJ1-3; D is unclear. Looked up from germline, CDR1 is KGHDR and CDR2 is SFDVKD. Trimming took off 8 bases at V and 3 bases at J, with 10 bases between the two ends. This CDR3 is 13 amino acids long. Here the CDR3 reads CATMSAVGNTIYF. The DNA of the CDR3 is TGTGCCACCATGTCGGCGGTTGGAAACACCATATATTTT.